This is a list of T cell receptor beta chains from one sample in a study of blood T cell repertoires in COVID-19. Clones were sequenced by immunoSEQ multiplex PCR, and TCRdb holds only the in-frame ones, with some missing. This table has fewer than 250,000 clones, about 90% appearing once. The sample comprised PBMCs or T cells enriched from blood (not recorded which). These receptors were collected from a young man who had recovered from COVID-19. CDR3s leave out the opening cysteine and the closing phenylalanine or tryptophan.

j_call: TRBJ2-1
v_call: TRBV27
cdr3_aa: ASRQDRGGGEQF

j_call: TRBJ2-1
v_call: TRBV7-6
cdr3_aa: ASSLGPSLF

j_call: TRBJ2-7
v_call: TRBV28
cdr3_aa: ASSLPDRSSYEQY

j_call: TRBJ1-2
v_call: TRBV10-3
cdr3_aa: AIRSQGLNYGYT

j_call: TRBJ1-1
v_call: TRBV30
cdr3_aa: AWRRAGTEAF

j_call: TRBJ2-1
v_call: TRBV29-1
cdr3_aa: SVEDRWASGGASNEQF

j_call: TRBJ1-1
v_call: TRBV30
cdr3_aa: AWSNVHRVNTEAF

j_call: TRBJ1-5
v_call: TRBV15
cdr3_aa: ATSRGGLSSNQPQH

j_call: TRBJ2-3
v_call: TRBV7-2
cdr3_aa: ASSLGDRGHSDTQY

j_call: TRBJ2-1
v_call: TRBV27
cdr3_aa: ASKYQGVDEQF

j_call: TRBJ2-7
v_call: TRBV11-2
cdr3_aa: ASSLGSGSSYEQY

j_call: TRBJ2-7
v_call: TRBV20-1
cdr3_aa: SAALGGRQY

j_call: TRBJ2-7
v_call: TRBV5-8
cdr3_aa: ASSSRDRGLDEQY

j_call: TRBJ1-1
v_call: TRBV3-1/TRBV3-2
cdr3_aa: ASSQEAGSIEAF

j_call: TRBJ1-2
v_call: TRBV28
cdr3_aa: ASSLSDRGYGYT

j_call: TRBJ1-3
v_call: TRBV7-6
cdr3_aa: ASSFGIGGSGNTIY

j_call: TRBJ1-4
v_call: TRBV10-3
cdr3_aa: AAQEGAIGKLF

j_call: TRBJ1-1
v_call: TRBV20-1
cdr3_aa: SARVGASAF

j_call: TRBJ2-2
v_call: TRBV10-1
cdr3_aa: ASSAGLAGPVNTGELF

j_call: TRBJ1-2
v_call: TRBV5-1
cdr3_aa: ASRSQDNYGYT

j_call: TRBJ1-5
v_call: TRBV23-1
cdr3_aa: ASSLHGPQH

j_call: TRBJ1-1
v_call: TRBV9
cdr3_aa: ASSVAPTGGSTEAF

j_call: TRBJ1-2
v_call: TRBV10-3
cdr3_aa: AISGQGGYGYT

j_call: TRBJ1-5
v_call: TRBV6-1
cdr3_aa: ASSEAAGNQPQH

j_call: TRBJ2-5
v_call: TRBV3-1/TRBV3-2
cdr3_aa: ASSQGTNRGLGETQY

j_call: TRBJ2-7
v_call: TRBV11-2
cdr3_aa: ASSFGHYYEQY

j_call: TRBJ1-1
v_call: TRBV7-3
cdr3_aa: ASSPRDGREAF

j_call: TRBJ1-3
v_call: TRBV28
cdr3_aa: ASSREGNPSGNTIY

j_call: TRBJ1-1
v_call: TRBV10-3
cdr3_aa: AIAGDNTEAF

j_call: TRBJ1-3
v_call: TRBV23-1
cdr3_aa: ASSQRDRVTGNTIY

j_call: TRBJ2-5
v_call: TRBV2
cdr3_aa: ASSEGVLAGGPGLETQY

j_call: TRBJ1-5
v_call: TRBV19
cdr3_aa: ASKDQVGNKYQPQH

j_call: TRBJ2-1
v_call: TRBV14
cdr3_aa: ASSQLTGGYSRMNEQF

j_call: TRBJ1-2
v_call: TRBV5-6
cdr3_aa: ASSLGPGDGYGYT

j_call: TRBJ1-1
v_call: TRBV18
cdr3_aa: ASSPTGFTEAF

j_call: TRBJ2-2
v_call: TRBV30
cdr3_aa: AWAQGPGELF

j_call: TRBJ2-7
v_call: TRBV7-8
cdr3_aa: ASSLRFSYEQY

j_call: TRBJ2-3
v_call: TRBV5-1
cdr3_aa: ASSLGLGLDKPDTQY

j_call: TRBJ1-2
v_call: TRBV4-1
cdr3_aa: ASSQGTELFPRRGYT

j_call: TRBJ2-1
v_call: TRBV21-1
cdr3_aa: ASSKERVPNEQF

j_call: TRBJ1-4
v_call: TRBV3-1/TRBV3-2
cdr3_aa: ASSHGGLNEKLF